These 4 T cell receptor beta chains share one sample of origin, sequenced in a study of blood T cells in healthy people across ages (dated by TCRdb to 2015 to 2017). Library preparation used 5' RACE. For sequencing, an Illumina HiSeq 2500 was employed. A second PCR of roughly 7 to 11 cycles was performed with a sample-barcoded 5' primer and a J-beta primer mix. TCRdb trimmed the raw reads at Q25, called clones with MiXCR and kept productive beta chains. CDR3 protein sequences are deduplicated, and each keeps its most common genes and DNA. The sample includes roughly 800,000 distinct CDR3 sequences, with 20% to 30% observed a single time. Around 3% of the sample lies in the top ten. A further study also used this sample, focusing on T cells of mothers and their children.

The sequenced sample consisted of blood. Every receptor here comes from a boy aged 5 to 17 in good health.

This CDR3 is CASSGQGNQETQYF. The CDR3 nucleotides read TGCGCCAGCAGCGGACAGGGGAACCAAGAGACCCAGTACTTC. The V gene is TRBV5-1, the J gene TRBJ2-5; TRBD1 aligns across 9 bases. Germline trimming cut 4 bases from V and 0 bases from J; bases unmatched to any gene: 1. CDR3 size: 14 residues. Germline assignment: CDR1 SGHRS and CDR2 YFSETQ.

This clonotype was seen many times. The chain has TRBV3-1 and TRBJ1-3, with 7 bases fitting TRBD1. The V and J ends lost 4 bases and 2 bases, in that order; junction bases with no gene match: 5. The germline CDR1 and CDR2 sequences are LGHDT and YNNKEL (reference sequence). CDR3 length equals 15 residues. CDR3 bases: TGTGCCAGCAGCCTGACCGGGACAGCTGGAAACACCATATATTTT. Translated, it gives CASSLTGTAGNTIYF.

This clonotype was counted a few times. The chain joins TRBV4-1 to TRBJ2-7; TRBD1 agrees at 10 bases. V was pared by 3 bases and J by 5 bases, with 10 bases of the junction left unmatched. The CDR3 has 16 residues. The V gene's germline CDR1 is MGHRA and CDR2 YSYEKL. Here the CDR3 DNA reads TGCGCCAGCAGCCAGACCTTCCGGGACAGGGGCGACGAGCAGTACTTC. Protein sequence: CASSQTFRDRGDEQYF.

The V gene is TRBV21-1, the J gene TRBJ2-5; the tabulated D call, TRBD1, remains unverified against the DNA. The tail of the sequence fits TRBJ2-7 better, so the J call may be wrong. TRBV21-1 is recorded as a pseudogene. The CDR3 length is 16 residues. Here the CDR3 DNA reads TGTGCCAGCAGGGACGCGTACCGGGACAGGGTGTACGAGCAGTACTTC. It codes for CASRDAYRDRVYEQYF.